This entry is about one TCR beta chain. Its matching antigen is unknown. This CDR3 has 12 amino acids. V lost 4 bases and J lost 2, with 5 bases in between. Per the germline V gene, CDR1 is LNHNV and CDR2 is YYDKDF (reference sequence). Using a J-beta primer mix together with a sample-barcoded 5' primer, a second PCR was run for roughly 7 to 12 cycles. TCRdb itself ran the 5' RACE reads through MiXCR, one entry per CDR3 protein. Among more than 900,000 distinct CDR3 sequences listed, 20% to 25% were seen once. The sample belongs to a study of blood T cells in healthy people across ages. Study conclusions and caveats: Donors of long life had a larger count of naive CD4+ cells and greater diversity than aged donors. Getting older went along with TCR beta diversity per million T cells dropping roughly linearly.

The same specimen was also included in a second study, on T cells of mothers and their children. That source notes: Persistent microchimeric T cell clones were not found at ~100 per million sensitivity.

The sequence was collected from a girl aged 2 to 9 in good health. The chain employs TRBV15 and TRBJ1-2, with unresolved D. Material for sequencing was blood. This CDR3 reads CATSKENYGYTF. DNA for the CDR3: TGTGCCACCAGCAAAGAAAACTATGGCTACACCTTC. Variable domain in full (rest from reference TRBV15 and TRBJ1-2): DAMVIQNPRYQVTQFGKPVTLSCSQTLNHNVMYWYQQKSSQAPKLLFHYYDKDFNNEADTPDNFQSRRPNTSFCFLDIRSPGLGDTAMYLCATSKENYGYTFGSGTRLTVV.